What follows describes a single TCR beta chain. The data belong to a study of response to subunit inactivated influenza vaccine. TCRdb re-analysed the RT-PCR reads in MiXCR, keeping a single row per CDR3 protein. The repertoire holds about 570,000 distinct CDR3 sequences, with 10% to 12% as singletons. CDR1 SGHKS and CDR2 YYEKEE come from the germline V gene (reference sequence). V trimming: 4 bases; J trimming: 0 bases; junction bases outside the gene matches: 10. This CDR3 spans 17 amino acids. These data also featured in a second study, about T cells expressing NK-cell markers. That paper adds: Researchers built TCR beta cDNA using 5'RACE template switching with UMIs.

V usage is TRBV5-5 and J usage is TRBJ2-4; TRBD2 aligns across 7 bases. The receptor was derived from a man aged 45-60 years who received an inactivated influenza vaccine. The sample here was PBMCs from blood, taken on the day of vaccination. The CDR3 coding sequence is TGTGCCAGCAGCCCCCTGGGAGGGGACCTAGCCAAAAACATTCAGTACTTC. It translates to CASSPLGGDLAKNIQYF.